The source of this T cell receptor beta chain is a study of CD8+ T cells in alopecia areata. Overall study results and limits: Clonality exceeded that of normal scalp in lesional scalp, most notably in alopecia totalis/universalis.

Germline CDR1 is SGHNT and CDR2 is YYREEE (reference sequence). With 4 bases removed from V and 4 bases from J, the gap between germline ends came to 20 bases. The CDR3 loop spans 16 amino acids. For this clone: Antigen unknown.

Treatment in this sample: oral pan-JAK inhibitor, 5-10 mg twice daily. Researchers gathered lesional scalp punch biopsies and peripheral blood from patients with alopecia areata. Following extraction, RNA underwent reverse transcription to cDNA, which served as the sequencing template. Repertoires were generated with immunoSEQ multiplex PCR, while TCRdb's copy carries only in-frame clones and drops some. The sample includes 120,000 or so clones, approximately 60% seen only once; the top ten take 5.7%. This chain connects TRBV5-4 to TRBJ2-5; TRBD2 is a possible D gene (6 bases). Specimen: CD4+ T cells sorted from blood, collected at week 4, from a patient treated with tofacitinib. The source of this sequence is a human donor with alopecia areata. DNA of the CDR3: TGTGCCAGCAGCCCCAGGTTGGGGGGTGGAGGAGAGACCCAGTACTTC. This translates into CASSPRLGGGGETQYF.